One T cell receptor beta chain is described in this entry. Its antigen is unidentified. The source of the sample is a study of post-analysis software for immune sequencing data. Study results and caveats: Significantly lower normalized Chao1 diversity was seen in multiple sclerosis patients than in controls. Elevated frequency relative to controls characterized a handful of TRBV segments in patients, TRBV5-6, TRBV5-1 and TRBV20-1 among them.

The TCR beta cDNA libraries carried unique molecular identifiers. TCRdb fed the PCR reads into MiXCR, producing one record per CDR3 protein. The table has roughly 400,000 distinct CDR3 sequences, 35% to 45% seen once; the top ten hold roughly 8.2%. With 9 bases removed from V and 2 bases from J, the gap between germline ends came to 19 bases. This CDR3 has 15 amino acids. CDR1 is MDHEN, CDR2 SYDVKM, per germline. This rearrangement joins TRBV28 to TRBJ2-5; tentatively, D is TRBD2 (5 bases). The sequenced sample was blood. This TCR derives from a girl between 2 and 10 years old with multiple sclerosis. CDR3 DNA sequence: TGTGCCAGTTTTGCGAGGGTACCCGTACAAGAGACCCAGTACTTC. It is translated as CASFARVPVQETQYF.